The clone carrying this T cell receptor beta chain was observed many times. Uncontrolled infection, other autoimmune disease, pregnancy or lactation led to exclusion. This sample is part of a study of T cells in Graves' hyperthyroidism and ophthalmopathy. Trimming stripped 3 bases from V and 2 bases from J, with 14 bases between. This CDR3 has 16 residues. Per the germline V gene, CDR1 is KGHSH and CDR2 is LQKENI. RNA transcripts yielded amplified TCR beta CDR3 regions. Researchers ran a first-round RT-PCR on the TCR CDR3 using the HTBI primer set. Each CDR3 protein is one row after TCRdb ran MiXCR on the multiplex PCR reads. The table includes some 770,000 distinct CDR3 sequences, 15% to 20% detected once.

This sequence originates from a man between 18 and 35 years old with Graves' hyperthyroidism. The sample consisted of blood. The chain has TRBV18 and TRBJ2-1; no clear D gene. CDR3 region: CASSPIREPAYNEQFF. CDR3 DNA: TGTGCCAGCTCACCTATAAGGGAACCAGCCTACAATGAGCAGTTCTTC.